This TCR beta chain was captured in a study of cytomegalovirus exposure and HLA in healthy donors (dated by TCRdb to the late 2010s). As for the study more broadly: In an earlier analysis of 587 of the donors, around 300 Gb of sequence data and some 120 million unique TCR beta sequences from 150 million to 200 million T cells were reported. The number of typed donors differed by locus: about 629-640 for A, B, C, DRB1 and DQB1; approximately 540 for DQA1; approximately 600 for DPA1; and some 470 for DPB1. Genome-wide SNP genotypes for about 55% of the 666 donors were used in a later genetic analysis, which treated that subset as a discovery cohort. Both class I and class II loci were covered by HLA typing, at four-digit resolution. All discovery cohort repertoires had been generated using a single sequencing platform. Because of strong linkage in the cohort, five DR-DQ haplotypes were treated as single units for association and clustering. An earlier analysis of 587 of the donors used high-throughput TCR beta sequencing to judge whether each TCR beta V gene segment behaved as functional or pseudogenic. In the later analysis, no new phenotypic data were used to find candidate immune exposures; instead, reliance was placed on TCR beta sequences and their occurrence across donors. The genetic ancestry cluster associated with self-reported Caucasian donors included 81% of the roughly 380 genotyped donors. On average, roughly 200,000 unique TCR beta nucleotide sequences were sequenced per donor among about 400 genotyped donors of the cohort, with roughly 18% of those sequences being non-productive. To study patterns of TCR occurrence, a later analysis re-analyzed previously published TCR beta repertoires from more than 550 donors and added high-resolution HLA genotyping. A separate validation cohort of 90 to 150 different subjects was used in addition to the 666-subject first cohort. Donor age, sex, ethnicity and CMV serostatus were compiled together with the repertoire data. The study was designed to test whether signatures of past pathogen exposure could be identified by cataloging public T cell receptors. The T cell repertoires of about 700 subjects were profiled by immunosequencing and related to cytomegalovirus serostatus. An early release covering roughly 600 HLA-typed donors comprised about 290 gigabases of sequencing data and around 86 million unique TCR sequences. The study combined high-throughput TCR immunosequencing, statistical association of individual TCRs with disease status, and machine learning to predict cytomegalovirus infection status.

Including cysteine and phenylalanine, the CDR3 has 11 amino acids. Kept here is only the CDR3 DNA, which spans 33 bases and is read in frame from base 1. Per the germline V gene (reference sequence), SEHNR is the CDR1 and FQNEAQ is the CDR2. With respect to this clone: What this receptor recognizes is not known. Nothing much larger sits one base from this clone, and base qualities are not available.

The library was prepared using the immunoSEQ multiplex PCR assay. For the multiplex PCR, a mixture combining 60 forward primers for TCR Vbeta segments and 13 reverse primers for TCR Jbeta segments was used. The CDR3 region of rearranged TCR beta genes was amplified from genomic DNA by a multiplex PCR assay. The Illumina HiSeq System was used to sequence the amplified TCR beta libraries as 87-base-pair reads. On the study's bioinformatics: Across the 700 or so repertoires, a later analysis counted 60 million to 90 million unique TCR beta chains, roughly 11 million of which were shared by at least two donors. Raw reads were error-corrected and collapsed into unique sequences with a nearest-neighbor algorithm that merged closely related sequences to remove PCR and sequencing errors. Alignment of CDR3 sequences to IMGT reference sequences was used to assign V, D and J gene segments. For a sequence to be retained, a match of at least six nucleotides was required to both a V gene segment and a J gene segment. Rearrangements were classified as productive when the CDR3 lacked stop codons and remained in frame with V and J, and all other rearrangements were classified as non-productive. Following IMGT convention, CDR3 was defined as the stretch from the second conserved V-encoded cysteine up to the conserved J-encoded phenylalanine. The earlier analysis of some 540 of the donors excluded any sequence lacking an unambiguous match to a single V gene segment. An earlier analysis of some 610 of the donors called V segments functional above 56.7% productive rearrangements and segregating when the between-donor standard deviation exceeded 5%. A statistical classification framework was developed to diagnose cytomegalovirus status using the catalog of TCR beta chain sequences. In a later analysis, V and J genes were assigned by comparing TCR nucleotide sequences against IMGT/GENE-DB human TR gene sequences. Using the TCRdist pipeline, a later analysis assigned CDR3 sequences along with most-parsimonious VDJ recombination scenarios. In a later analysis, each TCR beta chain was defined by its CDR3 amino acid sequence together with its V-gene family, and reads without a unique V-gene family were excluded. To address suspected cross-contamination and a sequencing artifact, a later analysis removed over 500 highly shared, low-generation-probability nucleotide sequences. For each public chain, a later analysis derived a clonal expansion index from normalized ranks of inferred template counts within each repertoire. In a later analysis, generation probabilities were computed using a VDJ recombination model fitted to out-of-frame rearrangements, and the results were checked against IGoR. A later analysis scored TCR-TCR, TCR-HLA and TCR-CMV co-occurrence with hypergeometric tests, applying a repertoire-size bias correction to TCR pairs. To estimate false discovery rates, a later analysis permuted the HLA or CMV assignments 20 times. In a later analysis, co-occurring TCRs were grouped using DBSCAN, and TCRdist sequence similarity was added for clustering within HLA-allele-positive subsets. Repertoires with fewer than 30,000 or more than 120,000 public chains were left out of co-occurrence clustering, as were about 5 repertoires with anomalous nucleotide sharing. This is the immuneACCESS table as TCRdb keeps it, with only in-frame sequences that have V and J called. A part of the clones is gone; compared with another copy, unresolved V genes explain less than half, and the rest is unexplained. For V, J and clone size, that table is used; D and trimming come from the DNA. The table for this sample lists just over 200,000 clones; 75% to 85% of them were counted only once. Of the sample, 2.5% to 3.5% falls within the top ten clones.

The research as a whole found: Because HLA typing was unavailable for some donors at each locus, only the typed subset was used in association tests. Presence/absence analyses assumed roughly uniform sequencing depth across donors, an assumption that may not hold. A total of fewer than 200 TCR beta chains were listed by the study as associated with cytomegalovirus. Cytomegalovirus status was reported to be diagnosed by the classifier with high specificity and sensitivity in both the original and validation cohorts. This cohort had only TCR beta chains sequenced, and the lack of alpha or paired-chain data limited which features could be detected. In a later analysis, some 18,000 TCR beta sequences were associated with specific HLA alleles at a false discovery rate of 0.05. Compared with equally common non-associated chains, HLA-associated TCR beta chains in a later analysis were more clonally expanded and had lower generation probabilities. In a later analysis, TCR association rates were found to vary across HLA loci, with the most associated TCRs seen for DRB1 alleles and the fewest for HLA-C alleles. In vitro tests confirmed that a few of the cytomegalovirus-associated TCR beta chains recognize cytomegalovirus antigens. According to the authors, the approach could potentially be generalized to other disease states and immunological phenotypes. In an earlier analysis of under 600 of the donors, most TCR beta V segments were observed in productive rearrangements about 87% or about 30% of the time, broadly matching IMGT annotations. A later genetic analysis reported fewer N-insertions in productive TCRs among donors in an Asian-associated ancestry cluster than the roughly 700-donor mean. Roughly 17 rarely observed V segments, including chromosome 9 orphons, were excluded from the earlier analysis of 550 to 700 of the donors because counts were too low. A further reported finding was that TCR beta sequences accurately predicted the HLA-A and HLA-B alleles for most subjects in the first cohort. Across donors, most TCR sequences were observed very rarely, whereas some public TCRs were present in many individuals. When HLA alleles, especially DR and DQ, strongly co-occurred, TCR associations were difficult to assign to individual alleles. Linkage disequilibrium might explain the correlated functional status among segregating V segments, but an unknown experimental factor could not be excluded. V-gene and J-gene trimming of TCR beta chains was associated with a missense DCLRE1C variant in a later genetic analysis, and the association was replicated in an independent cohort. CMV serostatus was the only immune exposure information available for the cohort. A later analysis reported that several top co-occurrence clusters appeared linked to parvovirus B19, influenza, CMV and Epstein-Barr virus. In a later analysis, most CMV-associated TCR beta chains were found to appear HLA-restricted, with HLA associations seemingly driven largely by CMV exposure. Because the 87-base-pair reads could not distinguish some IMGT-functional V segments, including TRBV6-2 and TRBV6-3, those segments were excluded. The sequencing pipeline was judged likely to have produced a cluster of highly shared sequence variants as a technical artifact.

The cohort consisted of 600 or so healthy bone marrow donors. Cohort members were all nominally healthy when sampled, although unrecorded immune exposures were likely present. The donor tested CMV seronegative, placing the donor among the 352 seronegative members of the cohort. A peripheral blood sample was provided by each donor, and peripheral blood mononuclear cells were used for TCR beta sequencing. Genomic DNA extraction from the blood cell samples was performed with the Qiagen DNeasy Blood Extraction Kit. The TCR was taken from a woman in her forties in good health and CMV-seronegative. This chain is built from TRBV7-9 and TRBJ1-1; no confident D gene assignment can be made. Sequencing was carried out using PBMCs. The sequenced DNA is TGTTCCTCAAGAGGTGGCACTGAAGCTTTCTTT. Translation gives CSSRGGTEAFF.